This T cell receptor (beta chain) was captured by sequencing in a study of response to subunit inactivated influenza vaccine. TCRdb itself ran the RT-PCR reads through MiXCR, one entry per CDR3 protein. Altogether about 620,000 distinct CDR3 sequences are present, roughly 10% being singletons, with the ten largest covering 8% to 13%. J lost 4 bases, V lost 6 bases, and 8 bases had no gene match. CDR3 length: 15 amino acids. There are a few counts of this clonotype. Its antigen is still unknown. Study findings and constraints: Authors suggested few new T cells are recruited by each seasonal influenza vaccination.

The same specimen was also included in a second study, on T cells expressing NK-cell markers. Per that paper: The authors made TCR beta cDNA libraries by 5'RACE template switching. This switching added a universal primer site and UMIs. There were seven HCMV-seropositive donors and one seronegative donor among the eight sequenced.

The chain is built from TRBV12-3 or TRBV12-4 and TRBJ1-3, with 8 positions matching TRBD1. The receptor was isolated from a man in his fifties who received an inactivated influenza vaccine. The sample was PBMCs from blood, taken on the day of vaccination. The CDR3 spells CASRRQGMGGNTIYF. The CDR3 coding sequence is TGTGCCAGCAGACGACAGGGGATGGGAGGAAACACCATATATTTT.